The sample holds many counts of the clone carrying this T cell receptor beta chain. The antigen remains undetermined. TCRdb independently ran MiXCR on the multiplex PCR reads; one entry per CDR3 protein. The table lists around 120,000 distinct CDR3 sequences, 15% to 20% of them singletons. CDR3 length: 15 residues. Germline CDR1 LGHDT, CDR2 YNNKEL (reference sequence). Deletions cut 1 base from V and 5 bases from J, with 14 bases between. Axillary draining lymph nodes of breast cancer patients supplied the node samples. The data belong to a study of breast tumors, draining lymph nodes, adjacent tissues. Study-level points and caveats: Findings are consistent with lymph node origin and intratumoral expansion of most tumor T cells. Tumor TCR diversity was below lymph nodes but above nontumor tissue.

This chain uses TRBV3-1 with TRBJ2-5, with D possibly being TRBD1 (6 bases). Sequencing was done on a sample of axillary lymph node tissue. The clonotype comes from a female donor with breast cancer. Some clones in this sample may be carry-over from other donors' samples. DNA of the CDR3: TGTGCCAGCAGCCAAGCGCCGGACAGCCGGGAGACCCAGTACTTC. Its translation: CASSQAPDSRETQYF.